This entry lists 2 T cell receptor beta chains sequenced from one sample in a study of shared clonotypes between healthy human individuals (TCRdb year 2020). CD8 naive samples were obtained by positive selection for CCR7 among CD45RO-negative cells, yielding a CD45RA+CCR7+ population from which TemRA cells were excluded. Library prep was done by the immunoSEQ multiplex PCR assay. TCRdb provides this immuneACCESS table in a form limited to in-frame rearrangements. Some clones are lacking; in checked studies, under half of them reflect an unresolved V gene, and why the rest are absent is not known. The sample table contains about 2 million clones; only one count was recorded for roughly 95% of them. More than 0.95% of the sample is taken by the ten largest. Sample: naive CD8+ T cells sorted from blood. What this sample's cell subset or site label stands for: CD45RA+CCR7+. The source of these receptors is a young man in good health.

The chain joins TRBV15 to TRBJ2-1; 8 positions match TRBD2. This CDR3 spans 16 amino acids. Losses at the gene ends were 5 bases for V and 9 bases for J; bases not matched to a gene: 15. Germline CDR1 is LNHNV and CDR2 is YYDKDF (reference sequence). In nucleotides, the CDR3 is TGTGCCACCAGCGGGACCCGAGGACTAGCCGGATTTGAGCAGTTCTTC. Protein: CATSGTRGLAGFEQFF.

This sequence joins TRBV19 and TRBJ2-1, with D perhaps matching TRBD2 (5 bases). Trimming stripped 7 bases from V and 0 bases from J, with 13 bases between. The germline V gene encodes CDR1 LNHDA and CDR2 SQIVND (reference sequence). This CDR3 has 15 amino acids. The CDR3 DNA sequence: TGTGCCAGTACCCCCTCTAGCAACTCCTACAATGAGCAGTTCTTC. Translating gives CASTPSSNSYNEQFF. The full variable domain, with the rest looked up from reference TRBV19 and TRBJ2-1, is DGGITQSPKYLFRKEGQNVTLSCEQNLNHDAMYWYRQDPGQGLRLIYYSQIVNDFQKGDIAEGYSVSREKKESFPLTVTSAQKNPTAFYLCASTPSSNSYNEQFFGPGTRLTVL.